The source of this T cell receptor beta chain is a study of Ad26.COV2.S vaccination and SARS-CoV-2 variants. Study-wide context: Ad26.COV2.S shots went into the muscle once or twice, 56 days apart.

Treatment indicated: roughly 20 received Ad26.COV2.S at low or high dose, single or two shots; about five received placebo; per-sample allocation not given. After the first vaccine or placebo injection, samples were drawn on day 63. In its sample, this clone was seen once. Antigen: not known. Whole-study results and caveats: The breadth of spike-specific CD8+ and CD4+ T cell responses after vaccination was reportedly substantial. An underestimation of total T cell responses may have resulted from the TCR breadth and depth analyses. Whether participants received vaccine or placebo, their non-spike TCR breadth was similar.

CDR1 and CDR2 from the germline V gene are LNHDA and SQIVND (reference sequence). The CDR3 totals 14 residues. The V gene lost 7 bases and the J gene lost 8 bases, with 17 bases spanning the gap. Clones were sequenced by immunoSEQ multiplex PCR, and TCRdb holds only the in-frame ones, with some missing. In the table there are some 330,000 clones, 85% to 90% of which are singletons. Sample: peripheral blood, taken in a trial of Ad26.COV2.S vaccine versus placebo. The receptor's source is a person between 18 and 65 years old who received the Ad26.COV2.S COVID-19 vaccine or a placebo. The genes are TRBV19 and TRBJ1-4; a possible D gene is TRBD1 (5 bases). CDR3 protein: CASTLEAGLEKLFF. Written as DNA, the CDR3 is TGTGCCAGTACCCTGGAGGCGGGGCTGGAAAAACTGTTTTTT.